This T cell receptor beta chain was identified in a study of shared clonotypes between healthy human individuals. About the study: A couple of female and a few male donors aged 18 to 49 were enrolled.

Researchers ran the assay at a deep level. Some clones are missing from TCRdb's copy, which holds only in-frame ones; the method was immunoSEQ multiplex PCR. The data contain around 480,000 clones, over 60% of them seen just once; the ten biggest clones take up around 12%. Trimming took off 3 bases at V and 7 bases at J, with 15 bases between the two ends. This CDR3 has 15 residues. Germline values: CDR1 MNHEY, CDR2 SMNVEV (reference sequence). The donors were adults (healthy and HIV-negative) with no recent acute infections or vaccinations. V gene TRBV27 combines with J gene TRBJ1-4; maybe TRBD1 (5 bases). Sequencing used PBMCs. This clonotype was obtained from a woman aged 40 to 50 in good health. Some clones in this sample may be carry-over from other donors' samples. CDR3 in amino acids: CASSLYRTSIEKLFF. The CDR3 bases are TGTGCCAGCAGTTTGTACCGGACAAGCATTGAAAAACTGTTTTTT.